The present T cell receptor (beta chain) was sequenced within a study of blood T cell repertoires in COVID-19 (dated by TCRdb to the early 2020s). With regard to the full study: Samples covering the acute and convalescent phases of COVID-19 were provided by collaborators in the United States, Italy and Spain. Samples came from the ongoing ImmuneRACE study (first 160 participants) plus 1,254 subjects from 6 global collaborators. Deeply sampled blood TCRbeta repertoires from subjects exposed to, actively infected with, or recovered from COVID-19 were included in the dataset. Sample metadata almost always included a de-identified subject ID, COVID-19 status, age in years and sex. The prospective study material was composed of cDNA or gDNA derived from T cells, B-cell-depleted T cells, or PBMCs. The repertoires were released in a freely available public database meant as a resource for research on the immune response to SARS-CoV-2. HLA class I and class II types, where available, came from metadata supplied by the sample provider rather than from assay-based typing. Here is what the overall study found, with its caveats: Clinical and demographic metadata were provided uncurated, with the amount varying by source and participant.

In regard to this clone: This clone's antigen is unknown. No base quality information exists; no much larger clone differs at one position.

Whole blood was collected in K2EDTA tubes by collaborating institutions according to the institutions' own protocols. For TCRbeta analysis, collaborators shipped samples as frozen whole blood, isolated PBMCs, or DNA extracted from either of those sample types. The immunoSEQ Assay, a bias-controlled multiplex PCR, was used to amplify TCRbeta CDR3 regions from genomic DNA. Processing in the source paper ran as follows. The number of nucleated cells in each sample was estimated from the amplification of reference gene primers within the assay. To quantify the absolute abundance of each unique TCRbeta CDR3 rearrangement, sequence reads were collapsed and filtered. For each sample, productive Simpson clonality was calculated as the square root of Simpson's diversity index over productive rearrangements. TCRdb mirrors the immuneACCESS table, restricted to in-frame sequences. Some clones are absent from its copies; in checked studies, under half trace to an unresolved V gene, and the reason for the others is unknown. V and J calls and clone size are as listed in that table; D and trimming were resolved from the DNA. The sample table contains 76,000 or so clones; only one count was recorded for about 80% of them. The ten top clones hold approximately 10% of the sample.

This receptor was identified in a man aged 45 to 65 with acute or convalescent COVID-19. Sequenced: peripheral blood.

Here is the DNA: TGCGCCAGCAGCCCTACCCGGGGGAGTGTTTACGAGCAGTACTTC. This sequence encodes CASSPTRGSVYEQYF. The chain is encoded by TRBV5-1 joined to TRBJ2-7; the D gene is perhaps TRBD2, on 6 matching bases. CDR1 is given as SGHRS and CDR2 as YFSETQ, both from the germline V gene. The junction shows trimming of 4 bases on V and 4 bases on J, plus 18 bases between the germline ends. Spanning cysteine to phenylalanine, the CDR3 consists of 15 amino acids. The kept DNA is CDR3 alone, 45 bases in frame from the first base.